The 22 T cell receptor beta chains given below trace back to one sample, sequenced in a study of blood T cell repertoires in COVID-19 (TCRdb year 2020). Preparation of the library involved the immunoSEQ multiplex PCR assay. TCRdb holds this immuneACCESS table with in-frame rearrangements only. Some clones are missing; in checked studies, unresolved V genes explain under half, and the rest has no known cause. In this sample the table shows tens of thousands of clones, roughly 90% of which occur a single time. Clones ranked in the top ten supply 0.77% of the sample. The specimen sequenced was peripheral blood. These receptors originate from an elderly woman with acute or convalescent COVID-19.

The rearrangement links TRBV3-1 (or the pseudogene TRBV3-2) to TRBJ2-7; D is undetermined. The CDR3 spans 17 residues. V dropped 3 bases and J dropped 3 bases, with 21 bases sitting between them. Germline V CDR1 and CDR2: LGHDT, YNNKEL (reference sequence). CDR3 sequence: CASSHTPSGLELYEQYF. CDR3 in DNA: TGTGCCAGCAGCCATACACCCTCTGGTCTAGAACTCTACGAGCAGTACTTC.

The CDR3, as DNA: TGTGCCACCAGTTCCCCGGGACAGCCCACAGATACGCAGTATTTT. Its protein product is CATSSPGQPTDTQYF. The J gene is TRBJ2-3, the V gene TRBV24-1; 7 nucleotides agree with TRBD1. CDR3 length: 15 amino acids. CDR1 is KGHDR and CDR2 is SFDVKD in the germline V gene. V trimming: 6 bases; J trimming: 2 bases; junction bases outside the gene matches: 7.

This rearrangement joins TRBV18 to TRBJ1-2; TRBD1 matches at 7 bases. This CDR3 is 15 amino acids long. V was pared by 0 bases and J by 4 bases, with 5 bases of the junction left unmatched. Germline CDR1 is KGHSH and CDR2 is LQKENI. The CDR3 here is CASSPPGQEFYGYTF. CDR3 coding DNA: TGTGCCAGCTCACCACCCGGACAGGAATTCTATGGCTACACCTTC.

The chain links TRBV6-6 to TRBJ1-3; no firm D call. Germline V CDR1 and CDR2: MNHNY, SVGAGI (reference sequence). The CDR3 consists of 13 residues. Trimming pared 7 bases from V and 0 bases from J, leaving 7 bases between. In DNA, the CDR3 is TGTGCCAGCATCAGGTCCTCTGGAAACACCATATATTTT. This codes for CASIRSSGNTIYF.

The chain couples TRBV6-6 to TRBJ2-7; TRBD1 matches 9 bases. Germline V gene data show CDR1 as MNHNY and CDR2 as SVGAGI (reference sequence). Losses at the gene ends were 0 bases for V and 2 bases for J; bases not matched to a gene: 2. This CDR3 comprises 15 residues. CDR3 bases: TGTGCCAGCAGTTACTCAGGGACAGGGCCCTACGAGCAGTACTTC. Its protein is CASSYSGTGPYEQYF.

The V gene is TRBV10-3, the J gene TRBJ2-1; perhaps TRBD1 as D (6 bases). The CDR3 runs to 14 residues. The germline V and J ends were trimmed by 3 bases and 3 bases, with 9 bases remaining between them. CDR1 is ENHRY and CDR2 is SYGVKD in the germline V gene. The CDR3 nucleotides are TGTGCCATCAGTGATCGGGACAACTACAATGAGCAGTTCTTC. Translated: CAISDRDNYNEQFF.

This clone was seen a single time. The CDR3 reads CSVEAGKPYNEQFF. The CDR3 coding sequence is TGCAGCGTTGAAGCGGGGAAACCCTACAATGAGCAGTTCTTC. The chain uses TRBV29-1 and TRBJ2-1; D perhaps matches TRBD2 (5 bases). The CDR3 spans 14 residues. From germline, CDR1 is SQVTM and CDR2 ANQGSEA. Trimming removed 1 base from V and 2 bases from J, with 9 bases in between.

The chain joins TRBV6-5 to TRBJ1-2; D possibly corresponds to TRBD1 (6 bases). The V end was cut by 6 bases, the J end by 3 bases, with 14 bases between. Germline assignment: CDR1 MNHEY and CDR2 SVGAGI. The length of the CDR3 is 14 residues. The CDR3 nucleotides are TGTGCCAGCAGCACCCAAGGACAGTACTATGGCTACACCTTC. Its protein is CASSTQGQYYGYTF.

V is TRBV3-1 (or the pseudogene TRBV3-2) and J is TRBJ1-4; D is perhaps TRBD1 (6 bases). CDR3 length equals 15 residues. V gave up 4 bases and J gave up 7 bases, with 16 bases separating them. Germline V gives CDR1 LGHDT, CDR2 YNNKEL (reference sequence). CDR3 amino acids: CASSPSGGWGEKLFF. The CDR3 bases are TGTGCCAGCAGCCCCTCGGGGGGCTGGGGTGAAAAACTGTTTTTT.

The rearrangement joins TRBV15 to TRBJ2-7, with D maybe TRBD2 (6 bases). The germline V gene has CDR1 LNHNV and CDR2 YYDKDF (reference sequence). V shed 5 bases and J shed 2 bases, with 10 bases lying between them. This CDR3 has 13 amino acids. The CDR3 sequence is CATSLSGTYEQYF. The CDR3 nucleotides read TGTGCCACCAGCCTTAGCGGAACCTACGAGCAGTACTTC. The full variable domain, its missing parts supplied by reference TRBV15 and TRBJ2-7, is DAMVIQNPRYQVTQFGKPVTLSCSQTLNHNVMYWYQQKSSQAPKLLFHYYDKDFNNEADTPDNFQSRRPNTSFCFLDIRSPGLGDTAMYLCATSLSGTYEQYFGPGTRLTVT.

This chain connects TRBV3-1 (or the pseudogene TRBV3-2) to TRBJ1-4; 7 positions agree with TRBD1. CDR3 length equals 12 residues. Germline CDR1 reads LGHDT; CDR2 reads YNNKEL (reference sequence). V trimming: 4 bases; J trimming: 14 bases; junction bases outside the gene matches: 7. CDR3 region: CASSPYGRGLFF. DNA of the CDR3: TGTGCCAGCAGCCCCTATGGCAGGGGGCTGTTTTTT.

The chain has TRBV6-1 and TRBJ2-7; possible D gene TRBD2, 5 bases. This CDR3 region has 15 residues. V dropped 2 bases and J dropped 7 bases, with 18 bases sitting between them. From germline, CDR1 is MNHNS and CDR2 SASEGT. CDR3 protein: CASSENGVVGLEQYF. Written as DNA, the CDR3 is TGTGCCAGCAGTGAAAACGGGGTCGTAGGATTAGAGCAGTACTTC.

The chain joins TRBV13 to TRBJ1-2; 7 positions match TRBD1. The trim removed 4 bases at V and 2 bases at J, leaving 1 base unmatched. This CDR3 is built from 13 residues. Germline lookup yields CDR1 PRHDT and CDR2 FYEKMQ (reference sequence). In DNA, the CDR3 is TGTGCCAGCAGCTCGGGACAGAACTATGGCTACACCTTC. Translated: CASSSGQNYGYTF.

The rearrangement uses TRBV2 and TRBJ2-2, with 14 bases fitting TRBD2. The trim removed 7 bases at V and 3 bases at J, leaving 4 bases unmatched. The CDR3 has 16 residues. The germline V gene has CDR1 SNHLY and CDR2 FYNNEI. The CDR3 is CASTLGLAGDTGELFF. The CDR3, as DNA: TGTGCCAGCACCCTGGGACTAGCGGGGGACACCGGGGAGCTGTTTTTT. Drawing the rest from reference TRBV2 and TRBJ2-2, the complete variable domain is EPEVTQTPSHQVTQMGQEVILRCVPISNHLYFYWYRQILGQKVEFLVSFYNNEISEKSEIFDDQFSVERPDGSNFTLKIRSTKLEDSAMYFCASTLGLAGDTGELFFGEGSRLTVL.

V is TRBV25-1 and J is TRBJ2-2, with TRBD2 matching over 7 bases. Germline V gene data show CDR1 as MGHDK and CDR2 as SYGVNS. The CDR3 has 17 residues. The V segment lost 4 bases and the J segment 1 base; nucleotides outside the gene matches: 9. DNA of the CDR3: TGTGCCAGCAGTGCTATGTCGGGGACTAAGAACACCGGGGAGCTGTTTTTT. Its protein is CASSAMSGTKNTGELFF.

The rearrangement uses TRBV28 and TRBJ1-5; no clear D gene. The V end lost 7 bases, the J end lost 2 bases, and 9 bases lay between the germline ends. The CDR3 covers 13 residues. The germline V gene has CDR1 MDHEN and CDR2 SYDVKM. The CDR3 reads CASNPIGNQPQHF. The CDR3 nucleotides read TGTGCCAGCAATCCCATAGGCAATCAGCCCCAGCATTTT.

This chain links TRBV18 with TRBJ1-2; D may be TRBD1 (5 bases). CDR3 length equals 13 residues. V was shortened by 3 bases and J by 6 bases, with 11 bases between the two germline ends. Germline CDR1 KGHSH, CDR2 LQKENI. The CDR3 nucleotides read TGTGCCAGCTCACCTGGACAACCAAATGGCTACACCTTC. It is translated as CASSPGQPNGYTF.

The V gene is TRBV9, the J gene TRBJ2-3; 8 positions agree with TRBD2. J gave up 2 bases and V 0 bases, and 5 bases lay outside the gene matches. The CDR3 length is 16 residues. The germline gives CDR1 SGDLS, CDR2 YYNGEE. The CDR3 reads CASSVEHSGNTDTQYF. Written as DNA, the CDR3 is TGTGCCAGCAGCGTAGAGCATAGCGGGAACACAGATACGCAGTATTTT. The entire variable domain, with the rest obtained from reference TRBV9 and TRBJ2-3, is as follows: DSGVTQTPKHLITATGQRVTLRCSPRSGDLSVYWYQQSLDQGLQFLIQYYNGEERAKGNILERFSAQQFPDLHSELNLSSLELGDSALYFCASSVEHSGNTDTQYFGPGTRLTVL.

The CDR3 DNA sequence: TGTGCCAGTAGTATGGGAGCGGGAGGGATAAATGAGCAGTTCTTC. Translation: CASSMGAGGINEQFF. The gene calls are TRBV19 and TRBJ2-1; 10 bases are a match to TRBD2. J lost 7 bases, V lost 3 bases, and 6 bases had no gene match. Germline CDR1 is LNHDA and CDR2 is SQIVND (reference sequence). CDR3 length: 15 residues. Complete variable domain (other parts from reference TRBV19 and TRBJ2-1): DGGITQSPKYLFRKEGQNVTLSCEQNLNHDAMYWYRQDPGQGLRLIYYSQIVNDFQKGDIAEGYSVSREKKESFPLTVTSAQKNPTAFYLCASSMGAGGINEQFFGPGTRLTVL.

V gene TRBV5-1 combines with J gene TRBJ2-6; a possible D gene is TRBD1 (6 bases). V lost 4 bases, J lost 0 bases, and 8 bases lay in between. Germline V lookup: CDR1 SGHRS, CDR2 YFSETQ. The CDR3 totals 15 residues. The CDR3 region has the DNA TGCGCCAGCAGCCGACAGGCCTCTGGGGCCAACGTCCTGACTTTC. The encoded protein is CASSRQASGANVLTF.

The CDR3: CASSPSSGNTIYF. CDR3 nucleotide sequence: TGTGCCAGCTCCCCGTCGTCTGGAAACACCATATATTTT. The J gene is TRBJ1-3, the V gene TRBV18, with D unclear. This CDR3 comprises 13 residues. Germline-derived CDR1 and CDR2 are KGHSH and LQKENI. The V and J ends lost 6 bases and 1 base respectively, with 7 bases between them.

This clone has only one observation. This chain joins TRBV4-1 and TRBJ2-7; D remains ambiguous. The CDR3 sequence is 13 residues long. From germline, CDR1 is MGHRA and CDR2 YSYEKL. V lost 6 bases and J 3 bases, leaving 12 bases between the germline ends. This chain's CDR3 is CASRDLRSYEQYF. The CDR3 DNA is TGCGCCAGCAGAGACTTAAGGAGCTACGAGCAGTACTTC.